This T cell receptor beta chain was observed in a study of T cells in Graves' hyperthyroidism and ophthalmopathy. Study-level information: Peripheral blood was taken when the disease was first diagnosed, before any treatment began.

A note on this clonotype: Its antigen remains unidentified.

Ophthalmopathy cases met thresholds of Clinical Activity Score at least 3, NOSPECS grade at least 4 and duration under 3 months. Isolation of PBMCs was performed on approximately 10 ml fresh peripheral blood. Study findings and constraints: Through a model of 13 V-J features, ophthalmopathy was separated from stable hyperthyroidism.

From RNA transcripts, TCR beta CDR3 regions were amplified. TCR CDR3 underwent first-round RT-PCR with the HTBI primer set. TCRdb recomputed calls from the multiplex PCR reads with MiXCR, one row per CDR3 protein. This repertoire shows under 250,000 distinct CDR3 sequences, almost 25% found once; its top ten account for roughly 40%. Specimen: blood. The source is a woman in her forties with Graves' ophthalmopathy.

The CDR3 DNA reads TGTGCCTGGAATTGGACTAGCGGGAGATTTGGCATGTACGAGCAGTACTTC. It encodes CAWNWTSGRFGMYEQYF. The gene calls are TRBV30 and TRBJ2-7, with TRBD2 matching over 13 bases. V was clipped by 4 bases and J by 4 bases; unmatched bases: 13. Germline loops: CDR1 GTSNPN, CDR2 SVGIG (reference sequence). The CDR3 sequence is 17 residues long.